The subject of this entry is one T cell receptor beta chain. Assay used: immunoSEQ multiplex PCR; TCRdb lists only in-frame clones, some missing. Counted here are about 700,000 clones, around 74% occurring once; the ten biggest clones make up about 1.7%. CD4+ cells were split into CD45RA+ naive and CD45RA-negative memory subsets. This entry comes from a study of shared clonotypes between healthy human individuals. The CDR3 is 14 residues long. Germline CDR1 and CDR2: MNHNY and SVGAGI (reference sequence). V lost 6 bases to trimming and J lost 5 bases; unmatched junction nucleotides: 6. This chain connects TRBV6-6 to TRBJ2-5, with 10 bases fitting TRBD1. The TCR sequence derives from a woman in her twenties or thirties in good health. Source material: memory CD4+ T cells sorted from blood. Indicated subset: CD45RA-negative fraction. The CDR3 DNA reads TGTGCCAGCAGACGACAGGGGGCGCAGGAGACCCAGTACTTC. Residues: CASRRQGAQETQYF.